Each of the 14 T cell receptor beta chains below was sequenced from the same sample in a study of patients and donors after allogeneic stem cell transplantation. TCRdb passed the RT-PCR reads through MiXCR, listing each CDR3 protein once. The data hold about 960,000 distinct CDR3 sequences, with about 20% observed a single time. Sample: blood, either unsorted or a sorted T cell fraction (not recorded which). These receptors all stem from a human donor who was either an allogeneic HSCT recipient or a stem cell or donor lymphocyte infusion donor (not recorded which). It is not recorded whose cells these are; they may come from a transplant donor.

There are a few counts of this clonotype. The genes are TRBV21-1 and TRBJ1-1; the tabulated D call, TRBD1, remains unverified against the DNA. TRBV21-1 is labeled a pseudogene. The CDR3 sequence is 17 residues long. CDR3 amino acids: CASSTPEDGGFYTEAFF. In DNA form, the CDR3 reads TGTGCCAGCAGCACTCCGGAGGACGGGGGCTTCTACACTGAAGCTTTCTTT.

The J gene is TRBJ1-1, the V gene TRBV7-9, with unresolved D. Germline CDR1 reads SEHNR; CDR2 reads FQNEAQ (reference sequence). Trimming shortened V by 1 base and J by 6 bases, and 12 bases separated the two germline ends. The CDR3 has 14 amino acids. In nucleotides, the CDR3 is TGTGCCAGCAGCTTAGTGGTGTTGCTTCCTGAAGCTTTCTTT. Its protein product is CASSLVVLLPEAFF.

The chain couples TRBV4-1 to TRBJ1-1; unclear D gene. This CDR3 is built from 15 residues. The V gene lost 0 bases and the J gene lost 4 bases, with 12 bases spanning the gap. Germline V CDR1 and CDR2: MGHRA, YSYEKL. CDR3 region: CASSQEEGLGTEAFF. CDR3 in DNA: TGCGCCAGCAGCCAAGAAGAAGGGCTGGGCACTGAAGCTTTCTTT.

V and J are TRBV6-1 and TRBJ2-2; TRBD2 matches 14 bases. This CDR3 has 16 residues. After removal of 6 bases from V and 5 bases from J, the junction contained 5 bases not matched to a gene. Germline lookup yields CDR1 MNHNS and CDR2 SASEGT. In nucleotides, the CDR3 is TGTGCCAGCAGGGGGACTAGCGGGAGTAAAACCGGGGAGCTGTTTTTT. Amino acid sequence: CASRGTSGSKTGELFF.

CDR3 nucleotides: TGCGCCAGCAGCTTAATTTCCAATGAGCAGTTCTTC. This encodes CASSLISNEQFF. The chain uses TRBV5-1 and TRBJ2-1, with D uncertain. Trimming removed 2 bases from V and 6 bases from J, with 6 bases in between. The CDR3 is 12 residues long. The germline gives CDR1 SGHRS, CDR2 YFSETQ.

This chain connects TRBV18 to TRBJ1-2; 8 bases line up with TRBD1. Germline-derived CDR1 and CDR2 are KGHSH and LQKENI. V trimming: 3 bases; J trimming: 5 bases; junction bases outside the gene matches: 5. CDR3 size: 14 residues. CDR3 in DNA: TGTGCCAGCTCACCGGGGGACAGGCCGTATGGCTACACCTTC. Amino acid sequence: CASSPGDRPYGYTF.

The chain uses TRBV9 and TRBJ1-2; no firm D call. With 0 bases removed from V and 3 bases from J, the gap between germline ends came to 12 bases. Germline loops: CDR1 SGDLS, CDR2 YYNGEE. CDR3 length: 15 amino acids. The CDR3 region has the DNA TGTGCCAGCAGCGTAGAACCTAAGGGATACTATGGCTACACCTTC. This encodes CASSVEPKGYYGYTF.

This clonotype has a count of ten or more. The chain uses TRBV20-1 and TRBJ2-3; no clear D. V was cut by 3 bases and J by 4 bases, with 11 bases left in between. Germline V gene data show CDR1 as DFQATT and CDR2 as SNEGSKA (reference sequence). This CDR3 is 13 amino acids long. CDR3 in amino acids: CSASRVVADTQYF. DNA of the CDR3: TGCAGTGCTAGTCGGGTGGTGGCAGATACGCAGTATTTT.

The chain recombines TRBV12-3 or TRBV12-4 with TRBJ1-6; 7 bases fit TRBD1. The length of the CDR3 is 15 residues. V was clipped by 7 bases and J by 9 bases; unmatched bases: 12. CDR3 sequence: CASKMKQGLVSPLHF. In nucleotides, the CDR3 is TGTGCCAGCAAGATGAAACAGGGGCTAGTTTCACCCCTCCACTTT.

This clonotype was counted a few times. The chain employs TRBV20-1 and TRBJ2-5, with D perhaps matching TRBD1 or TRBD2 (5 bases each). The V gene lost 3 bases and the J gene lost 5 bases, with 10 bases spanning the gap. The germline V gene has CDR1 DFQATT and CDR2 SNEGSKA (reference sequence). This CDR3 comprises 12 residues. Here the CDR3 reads CSASGAGETQYF. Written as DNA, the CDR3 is TGCAGTGCTAGCGGGGCCGGGGAGACCCAGTACTTC.

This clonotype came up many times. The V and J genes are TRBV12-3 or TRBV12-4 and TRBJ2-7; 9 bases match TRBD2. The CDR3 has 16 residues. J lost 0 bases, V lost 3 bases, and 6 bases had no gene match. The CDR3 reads CASSFSLAGNSYEQYF. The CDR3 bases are TGTGCCAGCAGTTTCTCCCTAGCGGGGAACTCCTACGAGCAGTACTTC.

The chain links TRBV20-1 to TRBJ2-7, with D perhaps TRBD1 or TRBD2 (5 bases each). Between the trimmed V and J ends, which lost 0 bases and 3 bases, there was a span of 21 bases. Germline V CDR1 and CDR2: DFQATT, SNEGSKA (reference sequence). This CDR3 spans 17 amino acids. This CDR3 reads CSARDFARGNTNYEQYF. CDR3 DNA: TGCAGTGCTAGAGATTTCGCGAGGGGCAATACCAACTACGAGCAGTACTTC.

CDR3 nucleotides: TGTGCCAGCAGCTGGGGACAGGCGAATGATTTCGGGGAGCTGTTTTTT. Translation gives CASSWGQANDFGELFF. V and J are TRBV7-9 and TRBJ2-2; 8 bases map to TRBD1. The germline V gene encodes CDR1 SEHNR and CDR2 FQNEAQ (reference sequence). V was pared by 4 bases and J by 7 bases, with 11 bases of the junction left unmatched. This CDR3 has 16 residues.

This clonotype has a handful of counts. CDR3 sequence reads: CAWSVILNTEAFF. The CDR3 bases are TGTGCCTGGAGTGTAATCCTGAACACTGAAGCTTTCTTT. The genes are TRBV30 and TRBJ1-1; no clear D gene. Germline V gene lookup returns CDR1 GTSNPN and CDR2 SVGIG (reference sequence). The CDR3 loop spans 13 amino acids. With 0 bases removed from V and 0 bases from J, the gap between germline ends came to 5 bases.